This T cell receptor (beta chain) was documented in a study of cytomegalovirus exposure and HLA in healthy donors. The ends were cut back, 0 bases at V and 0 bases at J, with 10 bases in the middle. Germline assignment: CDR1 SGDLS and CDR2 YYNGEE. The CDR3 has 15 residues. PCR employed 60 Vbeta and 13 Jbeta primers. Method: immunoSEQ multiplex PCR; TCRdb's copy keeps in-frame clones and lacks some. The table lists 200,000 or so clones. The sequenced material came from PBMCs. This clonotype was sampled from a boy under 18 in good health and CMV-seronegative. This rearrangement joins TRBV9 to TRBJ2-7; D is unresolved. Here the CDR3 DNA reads TGTGCCAGCAGCGTAGATGGCGGTAGCTCCTACGAGCAGTACTTC. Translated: CASSVDGGSSYEQYF.